This T cell receptor beta chain was found in a study of blood T cells in healthy people across ages. V shed 7 bases and J shed 5 bases, with 14 bases lying between them. The CDR3 loop spans 13 amino acids. Germline CDR1 MNHEY, CDR2 SVGAGI. Alongside a J-beta primer mix, a sample-barcoded 5' primer served in a second PCR lasting 7 to 11 cycles. TCRdb used MiXCR to reprocess the 5' RACE reads, holding one entry per CDR3 protein. The profile shows about 1.4 million distinct CDR3 sequences, approximately 59% of them singletons. Sequencing was done on a sample of blood. This clonotype was obtained from a man between 18 and 29 years old in good health. This chain joins TRBV6-5 and TRBJ2-5, with D possibly TRBD2 on 6 matching bases. CDR3 in amino acids: CASKKEGRETQYF. The DNA for the CDR3 is TGTGCCAGCAAAAAAGAGGGGAGGGAGACCCAGTACTTC.